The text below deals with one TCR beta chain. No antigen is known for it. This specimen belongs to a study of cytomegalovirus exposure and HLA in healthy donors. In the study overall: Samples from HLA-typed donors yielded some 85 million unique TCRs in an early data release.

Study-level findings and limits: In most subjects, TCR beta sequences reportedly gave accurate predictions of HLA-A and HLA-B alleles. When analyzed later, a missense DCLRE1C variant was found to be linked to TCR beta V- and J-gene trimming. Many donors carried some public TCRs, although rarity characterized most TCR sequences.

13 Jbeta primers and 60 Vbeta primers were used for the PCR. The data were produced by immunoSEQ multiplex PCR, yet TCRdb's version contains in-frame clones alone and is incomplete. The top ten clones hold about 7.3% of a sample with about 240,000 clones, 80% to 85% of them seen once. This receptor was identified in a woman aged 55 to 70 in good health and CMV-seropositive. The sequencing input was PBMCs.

CDR3 bases: TGTGCTAGTGCGCGGGAGGGGGCCTACAATGAGCAGTTCTTC. It codes for CASAREGAYNEQFF. V gene TRBV12-5 combines with J gene TRBJ2-1, with 9 bases aligning to TRBD2. The CDR3 contains 14 residues. V lost 7 bases and J lost 2; bases outside the gene matches: 3. Germline V gene lookup returns CDR1 LGHNT and CDR2 FRNRAP.